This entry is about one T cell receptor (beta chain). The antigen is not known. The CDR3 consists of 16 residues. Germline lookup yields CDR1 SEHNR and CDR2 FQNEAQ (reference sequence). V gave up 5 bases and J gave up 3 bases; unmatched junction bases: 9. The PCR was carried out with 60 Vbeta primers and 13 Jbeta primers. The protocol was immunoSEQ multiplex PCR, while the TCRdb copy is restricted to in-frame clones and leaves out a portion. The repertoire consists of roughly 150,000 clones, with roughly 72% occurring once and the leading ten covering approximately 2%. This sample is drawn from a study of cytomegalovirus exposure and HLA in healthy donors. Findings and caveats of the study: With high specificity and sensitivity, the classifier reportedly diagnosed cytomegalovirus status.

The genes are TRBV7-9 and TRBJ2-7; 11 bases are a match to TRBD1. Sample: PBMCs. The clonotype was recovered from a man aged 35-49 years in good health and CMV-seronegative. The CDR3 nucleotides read TGTGCCAGCAGCCCATACGGGACAGGGGGTGGCTACGAGCAGTACTTC. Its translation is CASSPYGTGGGYEQYF.